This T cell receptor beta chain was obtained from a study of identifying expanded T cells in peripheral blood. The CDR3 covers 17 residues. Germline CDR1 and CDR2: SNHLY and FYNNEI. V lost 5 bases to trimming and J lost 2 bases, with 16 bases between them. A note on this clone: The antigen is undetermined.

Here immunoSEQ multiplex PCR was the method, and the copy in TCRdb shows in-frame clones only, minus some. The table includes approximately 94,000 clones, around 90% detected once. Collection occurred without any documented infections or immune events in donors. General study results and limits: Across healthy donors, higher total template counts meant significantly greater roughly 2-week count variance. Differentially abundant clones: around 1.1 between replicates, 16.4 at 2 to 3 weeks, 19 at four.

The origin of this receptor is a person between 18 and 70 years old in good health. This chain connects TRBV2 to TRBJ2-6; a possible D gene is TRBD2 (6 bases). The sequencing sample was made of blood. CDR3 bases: TGTGCCAGCAGTCGGTACTCGGGAGCCGCTGGGGCCAACGTCCTGACTTTC. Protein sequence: CASSRYSGAAGANVLTF.